This TCR beta chain was found in a study of technical replicates of blood from a few donors. Profiling relied on immunoSEQ multiplex PCR, and the TCRdb table lists in-frame clones only, not all of them. Of about 70,000 clones listed, about 95% were seen once; the top ten hold 0.25%. The CDR3 contains 12 residues. V was clipped by 4 bases and J by 1 base, with 4 bases between them. The germline V gene has CDR1 SEHNR and CDR2 FQNEAQ (reference sequence). Specimen: T cells isolated from PBMCs. The chain uses TRBV7-9 and TRBJ1-1, with no clear D. The sequence was collected from a human donor in good health. This CDR3 is CASSSQNTEAFF. CDR3 sequence (DNA): TGTGCCAGCAGCTCACAGAACACTGAAGCTTTCTTT.